The 26 T cell receptor beta chains below come from one sample, sequenced in a study of T cell repertoires in cytomegalovirus infection. TCRdb used MiXCR to reprocess the reads, holding one entry per CDR3 protein. Of about 680,000 distinct CDR3 sequences in the sample, approximately 24% were seen once. Sequencing was carried out using CD8+ T cells from PBMCs. These receptors originate from a human donor in good health (CMV status not recorded). Some clones in this sample may be carry-over from other donors' samples.

This clonotype showed up just once. V usage is TRBV27 and J usage is TRBJ2-7, with a weak D call TRBD1 (6 bases). The V gene's germline CDR1 is MNHEY and CDR2 SMNVEV (reference sequence). This CDR3 contains 15 residues. V dropped 6 bases and J dropped 0 bases, with 15 bases sitting between them. CDR3 in DNA: TGTGCCAGCAGCATGACAGGAACCCCCTCCTACGAGCAGTACTTC. Protein sequence: CASSMTGTPSYEQYF.

In this sample, this clonotype turned up many times. The V and J genes are TRBV7-6 and TRBJ2-3; D is perhaps TRBD1 (5 bases). Trimming removed 1 base at V and 0 bases at J, with 8 bases between. The CDR3 has 15 amino acids. The V gene's germline CDR1 is SGHVS and CDR2 FNYEAQ. CDR3 region: CASSLGQLSTDTQYF. The CDR3 DNA is TGTGCCAGCAGCTTAGGACAGCTAAGCACAGATACGCAGTATTTT.

The table lists this clonotype with many counts. The genes are TRBV28 and TRBJ1-1; 7 nucleotides match TRBD1. The CDR3 has 15 residues. J lost 5 bases, V lost 11 bases, and 17 bases had no gene match. The germline gives CDR1 MDHEN, CDR2 SYDVKM. The CDR3 DNA is TGTGCCTCCGTGATGGCAGGGGGTGTGAGAACTGAAGCTTTCTTT. Residues: CASVMAGGVRTEAFF.

This sequence joins TRBV29-1 and TRBJ1-2; the D gene is possibly TRBD1 (5 bases). V was clipped by 7 bases and J by 6 bases, with 15 bases between them. The CDR3 is made up of 12 amino acids. Germline V lookup: CDR1 SQVTM, CDR2 ANQGSEA. For the CDR3, the DNA is TGCAGCGGTGCCGGGACCTGGGATGGCTACACCTTC. This codes for CSGAGTWDGYTF.

In this sample, this clonotype turned up a few times. CDR3 DNA: TGTGCCACCAGTGATCCGGACTACTTCCAAGAGACCCAGTACTTC. This sequence encodes CATSDPDYFQETQYF. The chain links TRBV24-1 to TRBJ2-5; TRBD2 might be the D (6 bases). Germline-derived CDR1 and CDR2 are KGHDR and SFDVKD. This CDR3 has 15 amino acids. V lost 3 bases to trimming and J lost 1 base, with 11 bases between them.

The chain has TRBV27 and TRBJ2-5, with unresolved D. Germline CDR1 and CDR2: MNHEY and SMNVEV (reference sequence). Between the trimmed V and J ends, which lost 5 bases and 4 bases, there was a span of 20 bases. CDR3 size: 16 residues. For the CDR3, the DNA is TGTGCCAGCAGTCCCCTCCGGGCCGTTTGGGGAGAGACCCAGTACTTC. Residues: CASSPLRAVWGETQYF.

Concerning this clonotype: This may be a read error, as it is one base from a much larger clone. The rearrangement uses TRBV27 and TRBJ2-3; no clear D. V was cut by 6 bases and J by 6 bases, with 19 bases left in between. Germline CDR1 MNHEY, CDR2 SMNVEV (reference sequence). The CDR3 is 15 residues long. CDR3 in DNA: TGTGCCAGCAGCTCTGACCTATGCTTACAGGATACGCAGTATTTT. Protein: CASSSDLCLQDTQYF.

This clonotype has more than one count but fewer than ten. Just one base apart from a much larger clone, this may be a read error. J is TRBJ1-2 and V is TRBV7-2, with a tentative D call TRBD1 (5 bases). Germline V gene sequence: CDR1 SGHTA, CDR2 FQGNSA. This CDR3 comprises 14 residues. The germline V and J ends were trimmed by 8 bases and 8 bases, with 21 bases remaining between them. CDR3 coding DNA: TGTGCCAGCGTTGGGTCGGGGCTCCAAGGAGGCTACACCTTC. It translates to CASVGSGLQGGYTF.

This clonotype occurred a few times. The J gene is TRBJ2-3, the V gene TRBV7-9; tentatively, D is TRBD2 (6 bases). In germline, CDR1 is SEHNR, CDR2 FQNEAQ (reference sequence). Between the trimmed V and J ends, which lost 6 bases and 1 base, there was a span of 17 bases. CDR3 size: 16 residues. As DNA, the CDR3 is TGTGCCAGCAGAGATGCAGCGGGCTTACGCACAGATACGCAGTATTTT. Its protein product is CASRDAAGLRTDTQYF.

A few counts support this clonotype. The chain has TRBV29-1 and TRBJ2-1; 10 bases match TRBD2. The CDR3 has 13 amino acids. Unmatched junction bases numbered 7, after V lost 7 bases and J lost 7 bases. The V gene's germline CDR1 is SQVTM and CDR2 ANQGSEA. In DNA, the CDR3 is TGCAGCGCAGGACTAGCGGACTCTAATGAGCAGTTCTTC. It is translated as CSAGLADSNEQFF.

On this clonotype: Given a much more abundant clone one base away, this may be a read error. V gene TRBV7-8 combines with J gene TRBJ2-3; D is uncertain. CDR1 is SGHVS and CDR2 is FQNEAQ in the germline V gene. The CDR3 is 13 residues long. CDR3 sequence (DNA): TGTGTCAGCAGCTTAGAAACGCCAGATACGCAGTATTTT. This sequence encodes CVSSLETPDTQYF.

This clonotype was seen only a few times. CDR3 amino acids: CASSSRHLRSEQYV. In nucleotides, the CDR3 is TGTGCCAGCAGTTCACGACATCTAAGGAGTGAGCAGTACGTC. The chain carries TRBV28 and TRBJ2-7; no reliable D call. The germline V and J ends were trimmed by 4 bases and 7 bases, with 17 bases remaining between them. CDR3 length equals 14 residues. Germline values: CDR1 MDHEN, CDR2 SYDVKM.

The chain carries TRBV6-5 and TRBJ2-2, with 10 nucleotides matching TRBD1. The junction had 25 bases not matched to a gene; V was cut back by 6 bases and J by 3 bases. Germline CDR1 and CDR2: MNHEY and SVGAGI. The CDR3 totals 22 residues. The CDR3 loop is CASSTEFHRDRGLYGDTGELFF. CDR3 DNA sequence: TGTGCCAGCAGCACTGAATTCCACCGGGACAGGGGCCTATATGGGGACACCGGGGAGCTGTTTTTT.

This clonotype was seen a handful of times. J is TRBJ2-7 and V is TRBV20-1; a weak D match, TRBD1 (5 bases). The germline gives CDR1 DFQATT, CDR2 SNEGSKA (reference sequence). The CDR3 totals 12 residues. Trimming removed 5 bases at V and 5 bases at J, with 13 bases between. As DNA, the CDR3 is TGCAGTGCTCCTCCGCAGGGAAACGAGCAGTACTTC. Amino acids: CSAPPQGNEQYF.

This clonotype came up a few times. The chain carries TRBV28 and TRBJ1-4, with D possibly TRBD1 on 6 matching bases. Between the trimmed V and J ends, which lost 5 bases and 3 bases, there was a span of 28 bases. From germline, CDR1 is MDHEN and CDR2 SYDVKM. The CDR3 covers 20 residues. CDR3 residues: CASSDPLVRGGASANEKLFF. The CDR3 region has the DNA TGTGCCAGCAGTGACCCCCTTGTGAGGGGGGGGGCCTCGGCTAATGAAAAACTGTTTTTT.

This chain links TRBV10-3 with TRBJ2-5; TRBD1 agrees at 7 bases. Germline trimming cut 7 bases from V and 1 base from J; bases unmatched to any gene: 3. Germline loops: CDR1 ENHRY, CDR2 SYGVKD. The CDR3 is 13 residues long. CDR3: CAINRDSQETQYF. Written as DNA, the CDR3 is TGTGCCATCAACCGGGACAGCCAAGAGACCCAGTACTTC.

This clonotype was observed a handful of times. This chain uses TRBV7-8 with TRBJ2-3; the match to TRBD2 covers 12 bases. V shed 2 bases and J 4 bases; nucleotides not matched to a gene: 4. This CDR3 contains 16 residues. Germline values: CDR1 SGHVS, CDR2 FQNEAQ. This CDR3 reads CASSLNLAGGSDTQYF. The CDR3 region has the DNA TGTGCCAGCAGCTTAAACCTAGCGGGGGGGTCAGATACGCAGTATTTT.

The J gene is TRBJ2-1, the V gene TRBV6-2 or TRBV6-3, with D possibly being TRBD1 (5 bases). Per the germline V gene, CDR1 is MNHEY and CDR2 is SVGEGT. This CDR3 is 14 amino acids long. V lost 6 bases, J lost 5 bases, and 14 bases lay in between. Here the CDR3 reads CASSTDQGHNEQFF. In DNA form, the CDR3 reads TGTGCCAGCAGCACCGACCAGGGTCACAATGAGCAGTTCTTC.

CDR3 sequence: CASSPPLGFAVGGYTF. DNA of the CDR3: TGTGCCAGCAGCCCACCCCTGGGTTTCGCGGTGGGTGGCTACACCTTC. V and J are TRBV3-1 and TRBJ1-2; no definite D call. Trimming cost V 4 bases and J 7 bases, with 22 bases left between them. The germline gives CDR1 LGHDT, CDR2 YNNKEL (reference sequence). This CDR3 has 16 amino acids.

This clonotype turned up a few times. The chain employs TRBV27 and TRBJ1-2, with 7 bases lining up with TRBD1. Germline V gene data show CDR1 as MNHEY and CDR2 as SMNVEV (reference sequence). Germline trimming cut 4 bases from V and 8 bases from J; bases unmatched to any gene: 19. The CDR3 is 17 amino acids. The CDR3 sequence: CASSSSLGGGQPSGYTF. In nucleotides, the CDR3 is TGTGCCAGCAGTTCATCCCTAGGGGGGGGACAGCCGTCCGGCTACACCTTC.

This clonotype appeared many times. The chain carries TRBV7-9 and TRBJ2-2; possibly TRBD2 for D (6 bases). Trimming cost V 5 bases and J 2 bases, with 15 bases left between them. The CDR3 covers 16 residues. Germline V gene sequence: CDR1 SEHNR, CDR2 FQNEAQ (reference sequence). In DNA, the CDR3 is TGTGCCAGCAGCCTCCTTGCGGGGATAAACACCGGGGAGCTGTTTTTT. Its protein product is CASSLLAGINTGELFF.

This chain links TRBV7-9 with TRBJ1-1, with 7 bases that match TRBD1. The germline V gene encodes CDR1 SEHNR and CDR2 FQNEAQ (reference sequence). Germline trimming cut 5 bases from V and 3 bases from J; bases unmatched to any gene: 3. This CDR3 spans 13 amino acids. Here the CDR3 DNA reads TGTGCCAGCAGCACCCAGGGGGACACTGAAGCTTTCTTT. This encodes CASSTQGDTEAFF.

This clonotype was seen a single time. The CDR3 nucleotides read TGCAGCGTGAGGGGGCAGGGAGGTGAGCAGTTCTTC. Translating it yields CSVRGQGGEQFF. The rearrangement joins TRBV29-1 to TRBJ2-1; D might be TRBD1 (7 bases). Germline assignment: CDR1 SQVTM and CDR2 ANQGSEA. V lost 6 bases, J lost 9 bases, and 15 bases lay in between. CDR3 length: 12 amino acids.

The chain combines TRBV4-2 with TRBJ2-1; 9 nucleotides agree with TRBD2. The V segment lost 2 bases and the J segment 5 bases; nucleotides outside the gene matches: 4. The germline gives CDR1 LGHNA, CDR2 YNFKEQ. This CDR3 has 15 residues. The CDR3 protein is CASSQIAGENNEQFF. DNA for the CDR3: TGTGCCAGCAGCCAAATAGCGGGGGAGAACAATGAGCAGTTCTTC.

The chain uses TRBV6-6 and TRBJ1-2; 7 bases line up with TRBD1. This CDR3 has 15 residues. V was pared by 0 bases and J by 4 bases, with 5 bases of the junction left unmatched. Germline V gene sequence: CDR1 MNHNY, CDR2 SVGAGI (reference sequence). The CDR3 protein is CASSYSAGGSYGYTF. The CDR3 coding sequence is TGTGCCAGCAGTTACTCCGCAGGGGGTTCCTATGGCTACACCTTC.

The rearrangement joins TRBV7-9 to TRBJ1-4; D gene unclear. Germline-derived CDR1 and CDR2 are SEHNR and FQNEAQ (reference sequence). The CDR3 is 13 residues long. The V end lost 4 bases, the J end lost 8 bases, and 11 bases lay between the germline ends. In DNA, the CDR3 is TGTGCCAGCAGCTCCCCAGGCCAGGAAAAACTGTTTTTT. Translated: CASSSPGQEKLFF. Full variable domain (rest looked up from reference TRBV7-9 and TRBJ1-4): DTGVSQNPRHKITKRGQNVTFRCDPISEHNRLYWYRQTLGQGPEFLTYFQNEAQLEKSRLLSDRFSAERPKGSFSTLEIQRTEQGDSAMYLCASSSPGQEKLFFGSGTQLSVL.